Described below is a single T cell receptor (beta chain) sequence and its context. Compared with germline, one end of the junction differs, possibly owing to a read error. The data were produced by immunoSEQ multiplex PCR, yet TCRdb's version contains in-frame clones alone and is incomplete. Here the sample spans just under 150,000 clones, roughly 82% being singletons. Germline-derived CDR1 and CDR2 are LNHNV and YYDKDF (reference sequence). The CDR3 spans 18 residues. This entry is derived from a study of blood T cell repertoires in COVID-19. The specimen was peripheral blood. V gene TRBV15 combines with J gene TRBJ2-7; weak D call: TRBD2 (7 bases). The receptor was derived from a human donor in a cohort sampled during active COVID-19. The CDR3 nucleotides are TGTGCCACCAGTAGAGCTCGATTCGGGGGGCGACTTTCCTACGAGCAGTACTTC. Translation: CATSRARFGGRLSYEQYF.